The rows below give T cell receptor beta chains drawn from one sample of a study of blood T cell repertoires in COVID-19. Produced via immunoSEQ multiplex PCR; TCRdb's table is partial and in-frame only. The sample comprises fewer than 200,000 clones, roughly 80% of which are singletons, and approximately 2.8% rests with the top ten. Sequenced sample: peripheral blood. The receptors derive from a man between 65 and 79 years old with acute or convalescent COVID-19. The CDR3 runs from the conserved cysteine through the conserved F or W. Fields, in order: CDR3 DNA, CDR3 protein, clone size, V gene, D gene, J gene. The D gene is left open where the match is weak. The size field is filled for only some rows; it gives once, few, many or a size class.

TGTGCCAGCTCTCGGGGGGCTCAAAGCTCCTACGAGCAGTACTTC CASSRGAQSSYEQYF NA TRBV6-5 NA TRBJ2-7
TGTGCCATCAGCGACGGGTACGAGCAGTACTTC CAISDGYEQYF once TRBV10-3 NA TRBJ2-7
TGTGCCAGCAGACCCACAGGGAACTATGGCTACACCTTC CASRPTGNYGYTF once TRBV6-5 NA TRBJ1-2
TGTGCCAGCAGCGCCCACTCGTTGGGGAGAGTCGTTCCGAAAAAACTGTTTTTT CASSAHSLGRVVPKKLFF NA TRBV21-1 NA TRBJ1-4
TGTGCCAGCAGTTACTCGAGTTCCGGGGCCTACGAGCAGTACTTC CASSYSSSGAYEQYF NA TRBV6-5 NA TRBJ2-7
TGTGCCAGCAGCCGCCAGCGCATGAACACTGAAGCTTTCTTT CASSRQRMNTEAFF NA TRBV3-1/TRBV3-2 NA TRBJ1-1
TGTGCCAGCAGTTCCCTTGGGGGGTCGGCTTTCTTT CASSSLGGSAFF few TRBV28 NA TRBJ1-1
TGTGCCAGCAGTTACGGGGCGGTCACAGATACGCAGTATTTT CASSYGAVTDTQYF NA TRBV6-6 NA TRBJ2-3
TGCGCCAGCAGCTCAACCCCGGGGGGGGTCCCCGGGGAGCTGTTTTTT CASSSTPGGVPGELFF NA TRBV5-1 TRBD2 TRBJ2-2
TGTGCCACCAGTGATTCCGGGACAGGGTACCACGAGCAGTACTTC CATSDSGTGYHEQYF NA TRBV24-1 TRBD1 TRBJ2-7
TGTGCCAGCAGGAGAGGGGGAGATGGCTACACCTTC CASRRGGDGYTF NA TRBV6-5 NA TRBJ1-2
TGTGCCAGCAGCTCCGGGACAGCTCCTACAAAACTGTTTTTT CASSSGTAPTKLFF NA TRBV7-2 TRBD1 TRBJ1-4
TGTGCCAGCAGTGCGATGAATGGGGCCAGGGGGTATGGCTACACCTTC CASSAMNGARGYGYTF NA TRBV6-1 TRBD1 TRBJ1-2
TGTGCCAGCAGCTTACCTCAGGGGGCCACTGAAGCTTTCTTT CASSLPQGATEAFF NA TRBV11-2 TRBD1 TRBJ1-1
TGTGCCAGCAGCAACCAGGGTAACACCGGGGAGCTGTTTTTT CASSNQGNTGELFF once TRBV7-3 NA TRBJ2-2
TGCGCCAGCAGCACGGGACTCGCTTCTACTGAAGCTTTCTTT CASSTGLASTEAFF NA TRBV5-1 NA TRBJ1-1
TGTGCCAGCAGCCAAGACCCGGGGACGACAGGGTTCGGGGGCAATCAGCCCCAGCATTTT CASSQDPGTTGFGGNQPQHF few TRBV4-2 TRBD1 TRBJ1-5
TGTGCCAGCAGAACCACAGGGATTGGGGGCTACACCTTC CASRTTGIGGYTF NA TRBV28 NA TRBJ1-2
TGTGCCAGCAGCTTAGTCGGGACAGGGGTGTACGAGCAGTACTTC CASSLVGTGVYEQYF NA TRBV13 TRBD1 TRBJ2-7
TGTGCCAGCAGTTTTTTACAGGGCTACGAGCAGTACTTC CASSFLQGYEQYF NA TRBV27 NA TRBJ2-7
TGTGCCAGTAGTATAGACGCGGGGAATGAAAAACTGTTTTTT CASSIDAGNEKLFF once TRBV19 NA TRBJ1-4
TGCAGCCCCAAGGGCCCAGGGGCCACAGATACGCAGTATTTT CSPKGPGATDTQYF NA TRBV29-1 NA TRBJ2-3
TGTGCCAGCAGCACAAGAGGTATTGGGGGAGGGCCGGGAGAGCAGTACTTC CASSTRGIGGGPGEQYF NA TRBV7-2 TRBD2 TRBJ2-7
TGTGCCAGCAGGGGGCTACGGAATGAAAAACTGTTTTTT CASRGLRNEKLFF few TRBV2 NA TRBJ1-4
TGTGCCAGCAGTTACGGACAGGGGGCGGACTTC CASSYGQGADF NA TRBV2 TRBD1 TRBJ2-7
TGTGCCAGCTCACCGGGACTAGCGGGGAGCTCCTACAATGAGCAGTTCTTC CASSPGLAGSSYNEQFF once TRBV18 TRBD2 TRBJ2-1
TGTGCCAGCAGTTTCCAGGGTGGTAATGAAAAACTGTTTTTT CASSFQGGNEKLFF once TRBV27 NA TRBJ1-4
TGTGCCAGCAGCCATAGACAGGGGGCTAATTCACCCCTCCACTTT CASSHRQGANSPLHF NA TRBV14 TRBD1 TRBJ1-6
TGTGCCAGCAGCCGACCGGGACAGGGGGTTCTCGAGCAGTACTTC CASSRPGQGVLEQYF few TRBV27 TRBD1 TRBJ2-7
TGCAGTGCTCCTAACTACGAGACCCAGTACTTC CSAPNYETQYF NA TRBV20-1 NA TRBJ2-5
TGTGCCAGCAGGCCGGACAGGGGGCGGTGGACTGAAGCTTTCTTT CASRPDRGRWTEAFF NA TRBV28 TRBD1 TRBJ1-1
TGTGCCAGCAGCGGACAGGGGTACCCCGAGCAGTACTTC CASSGQGYPEQYF once TRBV7-2 TRBD1 TRBJ2-7
TGTGCCAGCAGCTTATGGGGCGGGGGGGCCTCCAATGAGCAGTTCTTC CASSLWGGGASNEQFF NA TRBV7-2 TRBD2 TRBJ2-1
TGTGCCGGAGGAGCGGGTCCGAACACCGGGGAGCTGTTTTTT CAGGAGPNTGELFF NA TRBV19 NA TRBJ2-2
TGTGCCAGCAGCTTGGCTTTGCAGGGGGGCTATGGCTACACCTTC CASSLALQGGYGYTF NA TRBV5-5 TRBD1 TRBJ1-2
TGTGCCAGCAGTGAAGCGCCCGGAGCCAATCAGCCCCAGCATTTT CASSEAPGANQPQHF once TRBV6-1 NA TRBJ1-5
TGTGCTAGTGGTCGGGACATTCAGCCCCAGCATTTT CASGRDIQPQHF few TRBV12-5 NA TRBJ1-5
TGTGCCAGCAGCTACACGGACAGAGACCCTAATTCACCCCTCCACTTT CASSYTDRDPNSPLHF NA TRBV21-1 NA TRBJ1-6
TGCGCCAGCTCCCCAACGGGTAGCGGGAGTGGTTCGGATACGCAGTATTTT CASSPTGSGSGSDTQYF NA TRBV5-1 TRBD2 TRBJ2-3
TGCAGCGTGGGGACTAGCTGGCAAGAGACCCAGTACTTC CSVGTSWQETQYF NA TRBV29-1 TRBD2 TRBJ2-5
TGTGCCAGCAGTCTTACAGGGGGCTACTATGGCTACACCTTC CASSLTGGYYGYTF NA TRBV6-6 TRBD1 TRBJ1-2
TGCAGTGTCCTAGCGGGAGACGAGCAGTACTTC CSVLAGDEQYF NA TRBV20-1 TRBD2 TRBJ2-7
TGCAGCGCCCTGACAGGGGGCGGTACTAATGAAAAACTGTTTTTT CSALTGGGTNEKLFF NA TRBV29-1 TRBD1 TRBJ1-4
TGCGCCAGCAGCCAAGGGACAGGGGACTACAATGAGCAGTTCTTC CASSQGTGDYNEQFF once TRBV4-3 TRBD1 TRBJ2-1
TGTGCCAGCACCGCCGTAAGCGGGAGTGTAAATACGCAGTATTTT CASTAVSGSVNTQYF once TRBV6-5 TRBD2 TRBJ2-3
TGTGCCAGCAGCCACGGACAGGGCTACGAGCAGTACTTC CASSHGQGYEQYF NA TRBV3-1/TRBV3-2 TRBD1 TRBJ2-7
TGTGCCAGCACCAAGACTAGCGGGGCCCAAGAGACCCAGTACTTC CASTKTSGAQETQYF NA TRBV5-6 TRBD2 TRBJ2-5
TGTGCCAGCAGTGATCAAGAGGGTTCACCCCTCCACTTT CASSDQEGSPLHF NA TRBV6-1 NA TRBJ1-6
TGTGCCAGCAGCTTGGAGCGGGGGGAGCAGTATTTT CASSLERGEQYF NA TRBV5-4 TRBD2 TRBJ2-3
TGTGCCAGCAGCTTGGCTAGCGGGGGTGCAGATACGCAGTATTTT CASSLASGGADTQYF NA TRBV7-2 TRBD2 TRBJ2-3
TGTGCCAGCAGTTTGACCGGGACCTACTATACAGGGGCTGTCGGTGGCTACACCTTC CASSLTGTYYTGAVGGYTF NA TRBV28 TRBD1 TRBJ1-2
TGTGCCAGCAGCTTGCGGACAGGGCCCTCCTACGAGCAGTACTTC CASSLRTGPSYEQYF NA TRBV5-4 TRBD1 TRBJ2-7
TGTGCCAGCAGCTTGGGGACAGGGGGTTCACCCCTCCACTTT CASSLGTGGSPLHF few TRBV5-6 TRBD1 TRBJ1-6
TGTGCCAGCTCTCCCAGAGCGGGGGCCGTCTCTCTTACCTACAATGAGCAGTTCTTC CASSPRAGAVSLTYNEQFF NA TRBV18 TRBD2 TRBJ2-1
TGTGCCAGCAGCTTAGGGCAGGGGGCGGAGGAGACCCAGTACTTC CASSLGQGAEETQYF NA TRBV11-3 TRBD1 TRBJ2-5
TGTGCCAGCAGCTTAGGAATTAGCGGGAGGAGGGGAGAGACCCAGTACTTC CASSLGISGRRGETQYF NA TRBV11-2 TRBD2 TRBJ2-5
TGTGCCAGCAGCTTACCGGGACTCTCCAGGTCCGTAACGTCCTACACCTTC CASSLPGLSRSVTSYTF NA TRBV5-6 NA TRBJ1-2